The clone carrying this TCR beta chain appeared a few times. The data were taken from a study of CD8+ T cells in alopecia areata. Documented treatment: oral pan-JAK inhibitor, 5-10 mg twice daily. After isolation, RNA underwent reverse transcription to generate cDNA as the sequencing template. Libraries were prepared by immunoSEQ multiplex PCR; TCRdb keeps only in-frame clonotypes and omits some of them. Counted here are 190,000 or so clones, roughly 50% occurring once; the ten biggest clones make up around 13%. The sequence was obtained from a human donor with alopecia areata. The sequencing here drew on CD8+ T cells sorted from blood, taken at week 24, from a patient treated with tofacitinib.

The CDR3 reads CAWRTYGYTF. As DNA, the CDR3 is TGTGCCTGGAGGACCTATGGCTACACCTTC. V is TRBV30 and J is TRBJ1-2, with D uncertain. Trimming left V 3 bases short and J 4 bases short, with 3 bases between. CDR3 length equals 10 residues. The germline gives CDR1 GTSNPN, CDR2 SVGIG (reference sequence).